The clone carrying this T cell receptor beta chain was detected once. The antigen is not known. The CDR3 spans 13 residues. From germline, CDR1 is MNHEY and CDR2 SMNVEV (reference sequence). The V end was cut by 6 bases, the J end by 0 bases, with 8 bases between. The sample belongs to a study of T cell repertoires in cytomegalovirus infection. Regarding the study as a whole: Cumulative public TCR beta family frequency identified carriers of CMV plus the relevant HLA.

TCRdb redid the calling of the reads with MiXCR, one entry per CDR3 protein. The sample lists approximately 730,000 distinct CDR3 sequences, approximately 32% occurring once. Sequencing was performed on cultured CD8+ T cells from PBMCs, taken from culture after CMV antigen stimulation. The chain has TRBV27 and TRBJ1-1, with D uncertain. This TCR was recovered from a human donor in good health (CMV status not recorded). Some clones in this sample may be carry-over from other donors' samples. In nucleotides, the CDR3 is TGTGCCAGCAGCCAGTCACTGAACACTGAAGCTTTCTTT. Amino acid sequence: CASSQSLNTEAFF.